This is a list of T cell receptor beta chains from one sample in a study of CD4 T cells in relation to SARS-CoV-2 and coronaviruses. No antigen has been identified for these receptors. TCRdb keeps only in-frame clones here, not all; method: immunoSEQ multiplex PCR. The table includes 15,000 to 20,000 clones, over 60% detected once. The source material was CD4+ T cells from PBMCs, cultured in vitro. These receptors all stem from a human donor in good health. Each CDR3 is given with its conserved first and last residue. A D gene is named only where the DNA matches it firmly. Clone size appears in some rows only: once, few, many, or a class for an expanded clone.

D gene,J gene,V gene,clone size,CDR3 DNA,CDR3 protein
TRBD2,TRBJ2-1,TRBV19,NA,TGTGCCAGTAACGGCGGGAGGGCAAGGGGCGGCAATGAGCAGTTCTTC,CASNGGRARGGNEQFF
TRBD2,TRBJ2-3,TRBV19,NA,TGTGCCAGTAGTCTCCGGGCCGCCCGGGGAGGGGGCACAGATACGCAGTATTTT,CASSLRAARGGGTDTQYF
TRBD2,TRBJ2-3,TRBV11-3,NA,TGTGCCAGCAGCTTAGAGGGACTAGCGGGAGGAGTTAGCACAGATACGCAGTATTTT,CASSLEGLAGGVSTDTQYF
NA,TRBJ1-1,TRBV10-3,NA,TGTGCCATCAGAGCCCGACAGGAAACATTTGAAGCTTTCTTT,CAIRARQETFEAFF
NA,TRBJ1-1,TRBV6-1,NA,TGTGCCAGCAGTGATTGGGGGGCCGGTGAAGCTTTCTTT,CASSDWGAGEAFF
NA,TRBJ2-7,TRBV5-1,few,TGCGCCAGCAGCGGCTGGCGGGAAGGGTACGAGCAGTACTTC,CASSGWREGYEQYF
NA,TRBJ2-7,TRBV3-1/TRBV3-2,NA,TGTGCCAGCAGCCAAGGGCACGGGAGTGGTGAGCAGTACTTC,CASSQGHGSGEQYF
NA,TRBJ2-5,TRBV19,NA,TGTGCCAGTATTTCATATTATGGGACCCAGTACTTC,CASISYYGTQYF
NA,TRBJ2-3,TRBV3-1/TRBV3-2,NA,TGTGCCAGCAGCCAAGATCAGGCAGGGCCGCGGGATACGCAGTATTTT,CASSQDQAGPRDTQYF
NA,TRBJ2-7,TRBV2,few,TGTGCCAGCAGTGAATACGAGCAGTACTTC,CASSEYEQYF
NA,TRBJ2-2,TRBV10-3,NA,TGTGCCATCAGTGCAGTCAGGACGAACACCGGGGAGCTGTTTTTT,CAISAVRTNTGELFF
NA,TRBJ1-5,TRBV9,NA,TGTGCCAGCAGCGTAGACGAGCGGCAGCCCCAGCATTTT,CASSVDERQPQHF
NA,TRBJ2-5,TRBV27,NA,TGTGCCAGCAGTCCGGGTGGGCCAATAAGCGGGGAGACCCAGTACTTC,CASSPGGPISGETQYF
NA,TRBJ2-1,TRBV24-1,NA,TGTGCCACCAGCCGGGACGGCTCCCTCAATGAGCAGTTCTTC,CATSRDGSLNEQFF
NA,TRBJ2-7,TRBV12-3/TRBV12-4,NA,TGTGCCAGCAGTATAACAGCTACCTACGAGCAGTACTTC,CASSITATYEQYF
TRBD1,TRBJ1-4,TRBV5-1,NA,TGCGCCAGCAGCTTCCAGGGGGCGGGTGAAAAACTGTTTTTT,CASSFQGAGEKLFF
NA,TRBJ2-2,TRBV7-8,NA,TGTGCCAGCAGCTTAGTGCAGACCCGAGAGACCGGGGAGCTGTTTTTT,CASSLVQTRETGELFF
NA,TRBJ1-1,TRBV18,NA,TGTGCCAGCTCCCGCCTGGGGGGGGCGCAGGCCACTGAAGCTTTCTTT,CASSRLGGAQATEAFF
NA,TRBJ2-1,TRBV5-4,NA,TGTGCCGGGACTTCGGGGGAGCTCTTGGATGAGCAGTTCTTC,CAGTSGELLDEQFF
TRBD1,TRBJ2-7,TRBV19,NA,TGTGCCAGTAGTTTTAGGACAGGGCCCTACGAGCAGTACTTC,CASSFRTGPYEQYF
NA,TRBJ1-3,TRBV24-1,NA,TGTGCCACCGGACGTTTGAGGGCGGCTGGAAACACCATATATTTT,CATGRLRAAGNTIYF
TRBD2,TRBJ2-1,TRBV2,NA,TGTGCCAGCAGGCCCGGACTAGCGGGTTACAATGAGCAGTTCTTC,CASRPGLAGYNEQFF
NA,TRBJ2-5,TRBV29-1,NA,TGCAGCGTCGCACGGGCTCTGACAGGAGCCGAGACCCAGTACTTC,CSVARALTGAETQYF
NA,TRBJ2-5,TRBV12-3/TRBV12-4,NA,TGTGCCAGCAGTTTACAGACGGGAGAGACCCAGTACTTC,CASSLQTGETQYF
NA,TRBJ2-2,TRBV30,NA,TGTGCCTGGACCCCTCGGGGTGGCACCGGGGAGCTGTTTTTT,CAWTPRGGTGELFF
NA,TRBJ2-1,TRBV7-6,NA,TGTGCCAGCAGCCCCCAAGCGCTCGGGGTAGGGAATGAGCAGTTCTTC,CASSPQALGVGNEQFF
TRBD1,TRBJ1-5,TRBV24-1,few,TGTGCCACAAGGGGACAGGATGGTCAGCCCCAGCATTTT,CATRGQDGQPQHF
NA,TRBJ1-1,TRBV2,NA,TGTGCCAGCAGTGTCTCCGGAACCTACACTGAAGCTTTCTTT,CASSVSGTYTEAFF
TRBD2,TRBJ2-3,TRBV7-2,NA,TGTGCCAGCAGCTTTGGACTAGCTGAAACAGATACGCAGTATTTT,CASSFGLAETDTQYF
NA,TRBJ2-7,TRBV27,NA,TGTGCCAGCAGTTTGAAGGCACAGGGTATCTACGAGCAGTACTTC,CASSLKAQGIYEQYF
NA,TRBJ1-1,TRBV9,NA,TGTGCCAGCAGCCCCCGGGGCCAATTGAACACTGAAGCTTTCTTT,CASSPRGQLNTEAFF
NA,TRBJ2-5,TRBV30,few,TGTGCCTGGAGCCAAGCGGCCCAAGAGACCCAGTACTTC,CAWSQAAQETQYF
TRBD1,TRBJ2-7,TRBV24-1,NA,TGTGCCACCAGTGATTCTGTAGGGGGCTTTTACGAGCAGTACTTC,CATSDSVGGFYEQYF
TRBD1,TRBJ2-3,TRBV19,NA,TGTGCCAGTAGTAGTTGGGACAGGGGGACAGATACGCAGTATTTT,CASSSWDRGTDTQYF
TRBD1,TRBJ2-7,TRBV19,NA,TGTGCCAGTAGTAGAGGGACAGGGGGCGACGAGCAGTACTTC,CASSRGTGGDEQYF
NA,TRBJ1-1,TRBV3-1/TRBV3-2,NA,TGTGCCAGCAGCCAAGTATCAGGGAGTACTGAAGCTTTCTTT,CASSQVSGSTEAFF
NA,TRBJ1-4,TRBV5-1,NA,TGCGCCAGCAGCCTTACGGGGACCGATGAAAAACTGTTTTTT,CASSLTGTDEKLFF
TRBD1,TRBJ2-7,TRBV28,NA,TGTGCCAGCAGTAATCCAGGGGGCTCCTACGAGCAGTACTTC,CASSNPGGSYEQYF
TRBD1,TRBJ1-1,TRBV19,NA,TGTGCCAGTAGTAGGGCAGGGGGAGTCAGCACTGAAGCTTTCTTT,CASSRAGGVSTEAFF
TRBD1,TRBJ2-4,TRBV10-2,NA,TGCGCCAGCAGTACGGACAGGAAAAACATTCAGTACTTC,CASSTDRKNIQYF
NA,TRBJ2-3,TRBV3-1/TRBV3-2,NA,TGTGCCAGCAGCACCCCCGGAGTAGGCACAGATACGCAGTATTTT,CASSTPGVGTDTQYF
NA,TRBJ2-1,TRBV6-1,NA,TGTGCCAGCAGTGAGATCCCGGACCGTTACAATGAGCAGTTCTTC,CASSEIPDRYNEQFF
NA,TRBJ1-4,TRBV30,NA,TGTGCCTGGAGTGGTAGGACTTCGGAAAAACTGTTTTTT,CAWSGRTSEKLFF
NA,TRBJ1-2,TRBV19,once,NA,CASTSGRYGYTF
TRBD2,TRBJ2-7,TRBV28,NA,TGTGCCAGCAGTCCCTGGACTAGCCCCTCCTACGAGCAGTACTTC,CASSPWTSPSYEQYF
NA,TRBJ1-3,TRBV12-3/TRBV12-4,once,TGTGCCAGCAGTTTACCAGGGGTAAACACCATATATTTT,CASSLPGVNTIYF
NA,TRBJ1-2,TRBV4-2,NA,TGTGCCAGCAGCCAAAACCCGAGACAGGAACGGCAAGGGGGCTACACCTTC,CASSQNPRQERQGGYTF
NA,TRBJ1-1,TRBV5-1,NA,TGCGCCAGCAGCTTTAATCTAATGGGCAGCGAAGCTTTCTTT,CASSFNLMGSEAFF
TRBD2,TRBJ2-7,TRBV5-1,NA,TGCGCCAGCAGCTTGGGACTAGCTAGGGAGCAGTACTTC,CASSLGLAREQYF
NA,TRBJ2-1,TRBV7-3,NA,TGTGCCAGCGGCCTCCAGCCTGACTACAATGAGCAGTTCTTC,CASGLQPDYNEQFF
TRBD1,TRBJ1-5,TRBV7-8,NA,TGTGCCAGCAGCCCCGGACAGGGGGAGCATCAGCCCCAGCATTTT,CASSPGQGEHQPQHF
TRBD2,TRBJ2-1,TRBV27,NA,TGTGCCAGCAGTTTTGCGGGAGGGCGGAATGAGCAGTTCTTC,CASSFAGGRNEQFF
TRBD1,TRBJ2-7,TRBV5-4,NA,TGTGCCAGCAGCGACGGGACAGAGAGTTGGGAGCAGTACTTC,CASSDGTESWEQYF
NA,TRBJ2-3,TRBV7-8,NA,TGTGCCAGCAGCCTATTTCGGAGTTGGGGCAGCAACACAGATACGCAGTATTTT,CASSLFRSWGSNTDTQYF
TRBD1,TRBJ2-6,TRBV25-1,medium-sized,TGTGCCAGCAGTGCCACAGGGGACTCTGGGGCCAACGTCCTGACTTTC,CASSATGDSGANVLTF
TRBD1,TRBJ1-1,TRBV18,NA,TGTGCCAGCTCACCGGCCCGGGACAGGGGGCTTGAAGCTTTCTTT,CASSPARDRGLEAFF
NA,TRBJ2-5,TRBV28,NA,TGTGCCAGCGGCCTAACCGGGACGCCTCAAGAGACCCAGTACTTC,CASGLTGTPQETQYF